What follows is one T cell receptor (beta chain) and its context. Its antigen is not identified. The source of the sample is a study of T cell responses to AZD1222 COVID-19 vaccine. The junction had 10 bases not matched to a gene; V was cut back by 6 bases and J by 5 bases. The CDR3 extends over 16 amino acids. The V gene's germline CDR1 is SGHAT and CDR2 FQNNGV. General study results and limits: When two AZD1222 doses had been given, Spike-specific TCR breadth and depth rose. Among AZD1222 vaccinees, only 5 to 7 were seropositive at baseline. Repertoire sampling occurred only after the peak T cell response.

Assay used: immunoSEQ multiplex PCR; TCRdb lists only in-frame clones, some missing. The sample contains about 130,000 clones, about 89% of which appear only once. The sample consisted of peripheral blood, taken on day 0 of AZD1222 vaccination. The sequence came from an adult in good health. The V and J genes are TRBV11-2 and TRBJ1-6; 7 bases are shared with TRBD1. The CDR3 here is CASSSGTADNNSPLHF. The CDR3 DNA reads TGTGCCAGCAGTTCTGGGACAGCTGATAATAATTCACCCCTCCACTTT.